This is a list of T cell receptor beta chains from one sample in a study of CD8 T cells in ankylosing spondylitis. TCRdb independently ran MiXCR on the 5' RACE reads; one entry per CDR3 protein. The sample gives around 770,000 distinct CDR3 sequences, over 9.5% of which show up once; 0.51% is in the top ten. Sequenced input: blood, either unsorted or a sorted T cell fraction (not recorded which). The origin of the receptors is a male donor with ankylosing spondylitis. CDR3s include the opening cysteine and the closing phenylalanine or tryptophan. A D gene is named only where the DNA matches it firmly. Only some rows state a clone size, as once, few, many or a class for expanded clones.

clone_size j_call d_call v_call cdr3_aa cdr3_nt
few TRBJ1-5 . TRBV6-2/TRBV6-3 CASSPPTKRGGQPQHF TGTGCCAGCAGTCCACCGACTAAACGGGGCGGACAGCCCCAGCATTTT
few TRBJ2-3 . TRBV10-3 CASERGGPTDTQYF TGTGCCAGCGAGAGGGGGGGCCCCACAGATACGCAGTATTTT
few TRBJ2-1 . TRBV6-1 CASSDEASSYNEQFF TGTGCCAGCAGTGATGAGGCGAGCTCCTACAATGAGCAGTTCTTC
many TRBJ2-1 TRBD2 TRBV10-1 CASSDPSGIYNEQFF TGCGCCAGCAGTGATCCAAGCGGGATATACAATGAGCAGTTCTTC
few TRBJ1-1 TRBD1 TRBV20-1 CSAQTGGGTEAFF TGCAGTGCACAGACAGGGGGGGGAACTGAAGCTTTCTTT
few TRBJ2-7 TRBD1 TRBV27 CASSPYRGYSTYEQYF TGTGCCAGCTCTCCCTACAGGGGGTACTCTACCTACGAGCAGTACTTC
. TRBJ2-1 TRBD2 TRBV5-1 CASSWGGLAGPTNEQFF TGCGCCAGCAGCTGGGGGGGACTAGCGGGCCCTACCAATGAGCAGTTCTTC
many TRBJ2-5 . TRBV29-1 CSVRQAETQYF TGCAGCGTTCGTCAGGCAGAGACCCAGTACTTC
many TRBJ2-3 . TRBV5-1 CASSLGAASTDTQYF TGTGCCAGCAGTTTAGGGGCGGCCAGCACAGATACGCAGTATTTT
few TRBJ2-3 TRBD2 TRBV5-4 CASGQRDFSTDTQYF TGTGCCAGCGGGCAGCGGGATTTTAGCACAGATACGCAGTATTTT
. TRBJ2-2 . TRBV7-3 CASSLRSGVVGELFF TGTGCCAGCAGCTTACGGTCGGGGGTTGTCGGGGAGCTGTTTTTT
. TRBJ2-2 . TRBV15 CATSRDPGLKRSGELFF TGTGCCACCAGCAGAGATCCAGGACTCAAACGGTCCGGGGAGCTGTTTTTT
. TRBJ2-7 . TRBV18 CASSPPMGQGITSYEQYF TGTGCCAGCTCACCCCCCATGGGGCAGGGCATAACGTCCTACGAGCAGTACTTC